A selection of T cell receptor beta chains follows, all from one sample in a study of T cell changes during pregnancy in multiple sclerosis. Clones were sequenced by immunoSEQ multiplex PCR, and TCRdb holds only the in-frame ones, with some missing. This table has about 73,000 clones, around 94% appearing once. This material consisted of peripheral blood, taken in the third trimester of pregnancy. These receptors were collected from a female donor in good health, enrolled as a control in a pregnancy study. Each CDR3 is given with its conserved first and last residue. A D gene is named only where the DNA matches it firmly. Expanded clones are given a class, and other clones once, few, many or no size at all.

D gene,V gene,clone size,J gene,CDR3 DNA,CDR3 protein
-,TRBV7-8,-,TRBJ1-2,TGTGCCAGCAGCTTTCGCGGGGACTATGGCTACACCTTC,CASSFRGDYGYTF
TRBD2,TRBV5-1,-,TRBJ2-1,TGCGCCAGCAGCTTGGTTGGACTAGCGGGAGGGGGGGAGTTCTTC,CASSLVGLAGGGEFF
TRBD1,TRBV5-1,-,TRBJ2-1,TGCGCCAGCAGCTTGATAGGGGGCGAGGAGCAGTTCTTC,CASSLIGGEEQFF
-,TRBV2,-,TRBJ2-7,TGTGCCAGAGGGACAAGGGACGAGCAGTACTTC,CARGTRDEQYF
TRBD2,TRBV5-6,once,TRBJ2-7,TGTGCCAGCAGCCCCACCGGACCACTAGCGGGAGCCTACGAGCAGTACTTC,CASSPTGPLAGAYEQYF
-,TRBV5-1,-,TRBJ2-1,TGCGCCAGCAGCCATGACCGGGAGATGCTGTTCTTC,CASSHDREMLFF
-,TRBV5-1,-,TRBJ1-1,TGCGCCAGCAGCTTGGTTGCAGGGGACACTGAAGCTTTCTTT,CASSLVAGDTEAFF
-,TRBV4-2,-,TRBJ2-3,TGTGCCAGCAGCCAAGGGGGCTTCACAGATACGCAGTATTTT,CASSQGGFTDTQYF
-,TRBV29-1,once,TRBJ1-1,TGCAGCGTTGAAGACCAGGGTCGGGCTTTCTTT,CSVEDQGRAFF
-,TRBV7-9,-,TRBJ1-1,TGTGCCAGCAGCTTAGAAAGGGGGGGAGGAACTGAAGCTTTCTTT,CASSLERGGGTEAFF
TRBD1,TRBV27,-,TRBJ2-7,TGTGCCAGCAGTTTCAGACAGGGGGCAGGCTACGAGCAGTACTTC,CASSFRQGAGYEQYF
TRBD1,TRBV5-1,-,TRBJ2-7,TGCGCCAGCAGTTTCGGGACAGGCTACGAGCAGTACTTC,CASSFGTGYEQYF
TRBD2,TRBV27,-,TRBJ2-4,TGTGCCAGCAGTTTATCGGAGTCAGCCCTAGCGGACATTCAGTACTTC,CASSLSESALADIQYF
-,TRBV18,-,TRBJ1-3,TGTGCCAGCTCACCTAACCCAGGGTCCTCTGGAAACACCATATATTTT,CASSPNPGSSGNTIYF
TRBD2,TRBV12-5,-,TRBJ2-1,TGTGCTAGTGGTTTGGTAGAGGGACTAGCGGGGGGGCGCGATGAGCAGTTCTTC,CASGLVEGLAGGRDEQFF
-,TRBV5-6,-,TRBJ2-2,TGTGCCAGCAGCTGGACTGTTAACACCGGGGAGCTGTTTTTT,CASSWTVNTGELFF
-,TRBV7-2,-,TRBJ2-7,TGTGCCAGCAGCGCAGACAGGTTTTCCTACGAGCAGTACTTC,CASSADRFSYEQYF
-,TRBV18,-,TRBJ2-5,TGTGCCAGCTCACCACGATCCAGAGAGACCCAGTACTTC,CASSPRSRETQYF
-,TRBV30,-,TRBJ2-7,TGTGCCTGGAGGAAAGAGGGCTACGAGCAGTACTTC,CAWRKEGYEQYF
TRBD1,TRBV6-1,-,TRBJ2-1,TGTGCCAGCAGTAACCCTACAGGGGGCGATGAGCAGTTCTTC,CASSNPTGGDEQFF
-,TRBV7-2,-,TRBJ2-7,TGTGCCAGCAGCTTAAAAGGGGTTAACGAGCAGTACTTC,CASSLKGVNEQYF
TRBD1,TRBV27,-,TRBJ2-7,TGTGCCAGCAGTTTAACGGCAGGGGGCTACGAGCAGTACTTC,CASSLTAGGYEQYF
-,TRBV18,-,TRBJ2-1,TGTGCCAGCTCACCAGCATTAGTAGATGAGCAGTTCTTC,CASSPALVDEQFF
-,TRBV10-2,once,TRBJ1-5,TGCGCCAGCAGTGAGTCCGGGGGCAATCAGCCCCAGCATTTT,CASSESGGNQPQHF
-,TRBV4-3,few,TRBJ1-1,TGCGCCAGCAGCCAAGCTATGGACACTGAAGCTTTCTTT,CASSQAMDTEAFF
TRBD1,TRBV5-8,-,TRBJ2-7,TGTGCCAGCAGTACGGACAGGACCTACGAGCAGTACTTC,CASSTDRTYEQYF
-,TRBV27,-,TRBJ1-4,TGTGCCAGCAGTTTTTTGGGGCGCGAAAAACTGTTTTTT,CASSFLGREKLFF
TRBD1,TRBV10-3,-,TRBJ1-6,TGTGCCATCAGCCAAACAGGGGGCCCGTATAATTCACCCCTCCACTTT,CAISQTGGPYNSPLHF
-,TRBV4-2,-,TRBJ1-5,TGTGCCAGCAGCCTGGCGGGGGGTAGGGATCAGCCCCAGCATTTT,CASSLAGGRDQPQHF
-,TRBV10-2,-,TRBJ2-1,TGCGCCAGCAGGAGGGGAAGAGGGGGTGGGTACAATGAGCAGTTCTTC,CASRRGRGGGYNEQFF
-,TRBV23-1,-,TRBJ1-2,TGCGCCAGCAGTTTCTACGGTGTGGACTATGGCTACACCTTC,CASSFYGVDYGYTF
-,TRBV9,few,TRBJ1-1,TGTGCCAGCAGCGTAGCTACGGCGGGGGGGGCTGAAGCTTTCTTT,CASSVATAGGAEAFF
TRBD1,TRBV5-6,-,TRBJ1-1,TGTGCCAGCAGCTTGGTTACAGGGGGGTGGGGGAACACTGAAGCTTTCTTT,CASSLVTGGWGNTEAFF
-,TRBV6-1,-,TRBJ2-7,TGTGCCAGCACATCGGTTTACGAGCAGTACTTC,CASTSVYEQYF
-,TRBV9,-,TRBJ1-3,TGTGCCAGCAGCGTAGCCCAAGCAGGCAACTCTGGAAACACCATATATTTT,CASSVAQAGNSGNTIYF
-,TRBV28,-,TRBJ2-7,TGTGCCAGCAGCTTCCCCACACGTTTAGAGCAGTACTTC,CASSFPTRLEQYF
-,TRBV27,once,TRBJ2-7,TGTGCCAGCAGTAGAACTGGTCCCTCCTACGAGCAGTACTTC,CASSRTGPSYEQYF
TRBD1,TRBV2,-,TRBJ1-2,TGTGCCAGCAGTGAGCAAGCCGGGACAGGGGGCGTTTCTGGCTACACCTTC,CASSEQAGTGGVSGYTF
-,TRBV7-2,-,TRBJ2-3,TGTGCCAGCAGCTTGAAGCCGGATACGCAGTATTTT,CASSLKPDTQYF
TRBD2,TRBV5-3,-,TRBJ2-7,TGTGCCGAGTCCGGGACTAGCGGGACGATTGACGAGCAGTACTTC,CAESGTSGTIDEQYF
TRBD2,TRBV4-1,-,TRBJ2-7,TGCGCCAGCAGCCCAGCGGGGGGCCTCTCCTACGAGCAGTACTTC,CASSPAGGLSYEQYF
TRBD2,TRBV27,few,TRBJ2-3,TGTGCCAGCAGTTTTTCCGGGAGCGGGGGGGGTACAGATACGCAGTATTTT,CASSFSGSGGGTDTQYF
-,TRBV19,-,TRBJ1-5,TGTGCCAGTAGACCTCAGGGGATTAGCAATCAGCCCCAGCATTTT,CASRPQGISNQPQHF
-,TRBV5-5,-,TRBJ1-2,TGTGCCAGCAGTTTGCATAGGGAGCCTCTCTATGGCTACACCTTC,CASSLHREPLYGYTF
TRBD1,TRBV4-3,-,TRBJ1-1,TGCGCCAGCAGCCAGATTACCGGGACAGGAAGGGAAGCTTTCTTT,CASSQITGTGREAFF
TRBD1,TRBV4-3,once,TRBJ2-7,TGCGCCAGCAGCCAATCCGGACAGGCCTCGTACGAGCAGTACTTC,CASSQSGQASYEQYF
-,TRBV27,-,TRBJ1-6,TGTGCCAGCAGTTCGGCGGACACTGGGTGGAATTCACCCCTCCACTTT,CASSSADTGWNSPLHF
-,TRBV19,-,TRBJ2-1,TGTGCCAGTAGTCGGAGAAATGAGCAGTTCTTC,CASSRRNEQFF
-,TRBV28,-,TRBJ1-4,TGTGCCAGCAGTACGGACAGTGCAACTAATGAAAAACTGTTTTTT,CASSTDSATNEKLFF
-,TRBV7-9,-,TRBJ2-5,TGTGCCAGCAGTCGCACTGACACCCTTGGGGAGACCCAGTACTTC,CASSRTDTLGETQYF
-,TRBV28,-,TRBJ2-1,TGTGCCAGCAGTTCCTCCCAGGCACGCAATGAGCAGTTCTTC,CASSSSQARNEQFF
-,TRBV6-6,-,TRBJ2-2,TGTGCCAGCAGTCACTCGGGACAGAACACCGGGGAGCTGTTTTTT,CASSHSGQNTGELFF
-,TRBV7-9,-,TRBJ2-7,TGTGCCAGCAGCTTAGGTCCGGGTATGACCTACGAGCAGTACTTC,CASSLGPGMTYEQYF
-,TRBV5-6,-,TRBJ2-3,TGTGCCAGCACCCTACGCCCGGACACGTACACAGATACGCAGTATTTT,CASTLRPDTYTDTQYF
-,TRBV6-1,-,TRBJ1-5,TGTGCCAGCAGTGAAGTGGCGGGCCAGCCCCAGCATTTT,CASSEVAGQPQHF
TRBD1,TRBV19,-,TRBJ2-7,TGTGCCAGTAGTATGGATCTGGCAGGGGGGCAGTACTTC,CASSMDLAGGQYF
TRBD2,TRBV7-6,once,TRBJ2-7,TGTGCCAGCAGCCCCGGGGGGCGGGGGGGCTGGTACGAGCAGTACTTC,CASSPGGRGGWYEQYF
-,TRBV2,-,TRBJ1-5,TGTGCCAGCTCGTGGGGCTCGCAAAATCAGCCCCAGCATTTT,CASSWGSQNQPQHF
-,TRBV2,few,TRBJ1-2,TGTGCCAGCAGTGAACAGGGGAACTATGGCTACACCTTC,CASSEQGNYGYTF
-,TRBV10-2,once,TRBJ2-7,TGCGCCAGCAGTGAGTTCAGGGGTCCGTACGAGCAGTACTTC,CASSEFRGPYEQYF